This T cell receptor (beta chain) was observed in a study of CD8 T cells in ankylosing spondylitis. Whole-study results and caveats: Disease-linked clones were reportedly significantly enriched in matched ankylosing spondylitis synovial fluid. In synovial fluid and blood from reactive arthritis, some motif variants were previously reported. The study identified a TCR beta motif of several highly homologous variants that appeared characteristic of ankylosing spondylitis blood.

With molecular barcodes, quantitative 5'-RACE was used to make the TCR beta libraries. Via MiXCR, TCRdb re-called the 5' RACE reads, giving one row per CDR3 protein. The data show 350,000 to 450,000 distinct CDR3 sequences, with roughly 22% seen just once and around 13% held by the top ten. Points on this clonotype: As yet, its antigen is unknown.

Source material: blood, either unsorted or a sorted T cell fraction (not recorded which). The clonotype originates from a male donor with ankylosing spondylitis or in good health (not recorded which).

DNA for the CDR3: TGTGCCAGCAGTTCAGTAGGACAGGTCGGGTCCGGGGAGCTGTTTTTT. Translated, it gives CASSSVGQVGSGELFF. The chain links TRBV2 to TRBJ2-2; 7 nucleotides line up with TRBD1. This CDR3 is 16 amino acids long. Germline V gene sequence: CDR1 SNHLY, CDR2 FYNNEI. The V segment lost 5 bases and the J segment 6 bases; nucleotides outside the gene matches: 12.